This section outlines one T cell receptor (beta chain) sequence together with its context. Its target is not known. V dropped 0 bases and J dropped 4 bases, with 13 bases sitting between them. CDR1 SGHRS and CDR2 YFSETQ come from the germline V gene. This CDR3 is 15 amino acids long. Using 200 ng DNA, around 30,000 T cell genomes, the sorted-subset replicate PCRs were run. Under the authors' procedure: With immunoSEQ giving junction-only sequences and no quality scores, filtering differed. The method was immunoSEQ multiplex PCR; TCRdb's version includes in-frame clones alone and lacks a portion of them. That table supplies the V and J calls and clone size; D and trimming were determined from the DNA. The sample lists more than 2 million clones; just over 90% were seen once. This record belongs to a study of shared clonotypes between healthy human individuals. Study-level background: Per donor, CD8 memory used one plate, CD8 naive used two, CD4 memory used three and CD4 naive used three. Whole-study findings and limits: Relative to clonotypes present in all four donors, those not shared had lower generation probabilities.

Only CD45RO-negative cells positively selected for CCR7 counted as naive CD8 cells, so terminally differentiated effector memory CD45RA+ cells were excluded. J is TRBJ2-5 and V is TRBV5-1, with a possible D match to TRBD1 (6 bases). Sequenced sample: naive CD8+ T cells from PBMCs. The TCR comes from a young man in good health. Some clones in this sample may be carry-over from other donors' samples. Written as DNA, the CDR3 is TGCGCCAGCAGCTTGGCCGAACAGGGTGGAGAGACCCAGTACTTC. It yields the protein CASSLAEQGGETQYF. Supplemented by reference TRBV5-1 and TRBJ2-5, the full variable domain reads KAGVTQTPRYLIKTRGQQVTLSCSPISGHRSVSWYQQTPGQGLQFLFEYFSETQRNKGNFPGRFSGRQFSNSRSEMNVSTLELGDSALYLCASSLAEQGGETQYFGPGTRLLVL.